Below, 17 T cell receptor beta chains from the same sample are listed, as sequenced in a study of spatial heterogeneity in lung cancer. These TCRs are of unknown antigen specificity. Points from the study as a whole: Intratumoral expanded alpha and beta TCR counts were found to track tumor mutation counts.

Indicated time point: sample taken at primary tumor resection. TCRdb re-called the 5' RACE reads through MiXCR, storing one row per CDR3 protein. The table has 100,000 to 110,000 distinct CDR3 sequences, 4.4% seen once. The sample in question was lung tumor tissue, obtained at surgery. These TCRs come from a male donor with early-stage non-small cell lung cancer.

The V and J genes are TRBV7-2 and TRBJ2-3; D tentatively reads TRBD1 or TRBD2 (5 bases each). The ends were cut back, 8 bases at V and 1 base at J, with 7 bases in the middle. The CDR3 covers 12 residues. The germline gives CDR1 SGHTA, CDR2 FQGNSA. CDR3 loop: CASGTGTDTQYF. The DNA for the CDR3 is TGTGCCAGCGGGACCGGCACAGATACGCAGTATTTT.

On this clonotype: Mismatch with germline at one junction end may stem from a read error. J is TRBJ2-3 and V is TRBV6-6; 7 bases agree with TRBD2. In germline, CDR1 is MNHNY, CDR2 SVGAGI (reference sequence). The CDR3 runs 16 residues. CDR3 loop: CASSHSGRQDTDTQYF. CDR3 DNA: TGTGCCAGCAGTCACTCCGGGAGGCAAGACACAGATACGCAGTATTTT.

This clonotype occurred many times. This chain links TRBV27 with TRBJ1-6; no firm D call. Trimming stripped 1 base from V and 5 bases from J, with 9 bases between. CDR3 length equals 15 residues. Germline CDR1 reads MNHEY; CDR2 reads SMNVEV (reference sequence). This CDR3 reads CASSLLGQDNSPLHF. In DNA, the CDR3 is TGTGCCAGCAGTTTATTGGGTCAAGATAATTCACCCCTCCACTTT.

This clonotype turned up a few times. The chain couples TRBV5-1 to TRBJ1-1; D remains unclear. V was clipped by 0 bases and J by 1 base, with 10 bases between them. CDR3 length: 15 amino acids. The V gene's germline CDR1 is SGHRS and CDR2 YFSETQ. CDR3 residues: CASSLVFPENTEAFF. CDR3 DNA: TGCGCCAGCAGCTTGGTTTTTCCAGAGAACACTGAAGCTTTCTTT.

This clonotype was counted ten times or more. The rearrangement uses TRBV15 and TRBJ2-3; a weak D match, TRBD2 (5 bases). Germline-derived CDR1 and CDR2 are LNHNV and YYDKDF (reference sequence). Trimming stripped 5 bases from V and 10 bases from J, with 16 bases between. The CDR3 has 13 residues. CDR3: CATSPSPGEPQYF. The CDR3 coding sequence is TGTGCCACCAGCCCCTCGCCCGGGGAGCCGCAGTATTTT.

In its sample, this clonotype was seen many times. The genes are TRBV19 and TRBJ2-3; the D is unclear. Per the germline V gene, CDR1 is LNHDA and CDR2 is SQIVND (reference sequence). CDR3 size: 14 residues. Deletions cut 3 bases from V and 5 bases from J, with 12 bases between. CDR3: CASSISAALDTQYF. The CDR3 nucleotides read TGTGCCAGTAGTATCTCGGCGGCCTTAGATACGCAGTATTTT.

Many counts were recorded for this clonotype. The J gene is TRBJ2-7, the V gene TRBV25-1; perhaps D is TRBD1 or TRBD2 (6 bases each). Germline V gene sequence: CDR1 MGHDK, CDR2 SYGVNS. V was trimmed by 2 bases and J by 2 bases, leaving 19 bases between them. The length of the CDR3 is 17 residues. CDR3 bases: TGTGCCAGCAGTGAAGGGACTGACAGGAAACTTACCTACGAGCAGTACTTC. This translates into CASSEGTDRKLTYEQYF.

The table lists this clonotype with many counts. This chain joins TRBV20-1 and TRBJ2-7; D uncertain. The CDR3 is 14 residues long. Per germline, CDR1 DFQATT and CDR2 SNEGSKA (reference sequence). Trimming shortened V by 1 base and J by 0 bases, and 10 bases separated the two germline ends. The CDR3 loop reads CSARGSGSSYEQYF. Written as DNA, the CDR3 is TGCAGTGCTAGAGGTAGTGGCAGCTCCTACGAGCAGTACTTC.

This clonotype was observed a few times. The V and J genes are TRBV4-1 and TRBJ1-2, with D uncertain. The CDR3 is 13 amino acids. Germline CDR1 MGHRA, CDR2 YSYEKL. V lost 0 bases and J lost 7, with 9 bases in between. CDR3 DNA sequence: TGCGCCAGCAGCCAAGATTGGCCCTTTGGCTACACCTTC. Protein sequence: CASSQDWPFGYTF.

Remarks on this clonotype: A much larger clone differs by one base, so this may be a read error. J is TRBJ2-2 and V is TRBV13; no clear D gene. Between the trimmed V and J ends, which lost 5 bases and 10 bases, there was a span of 14 bases. Per the germline V gene, CDR1 is PRHDT and CDR2 is FYEKMQ (reference sequence). The CDR3 totals 13 residues. The CDR3 loop is CASSIRVAVELFF. The CDR3 DNA sequence: TGTGCCAGCAGCATTAGAGTGGCCGTGGAGCTGTTTTTT.

Ten or more counts support this clonotype. V gene TRBV10-3 combines with J gene TRBJ2-3; unclear D gene. The CDR3 sequence is 15 residues long. Germline-derived CDR1 and CDR2 are ENHRY and SYGVKD. V was shortened by 10 bases and J by 2 bases, with 19 bases between the two germline ends. The CDR3 bases are TGTGCCACCTACCCCGGTTCCTGGGCCACAGATACGCAGTATTTT. This encodes CATYPGSWATDTQYF.

This clonotype was counted a few times. The gene calls are TRBV6-1 and TRBJ2-7; no clear D. CDR1 MNHNS and CDR2 SASEGT come from the germline V gene. The CDR3 has 14 residues. Deletions cut 0 bases from V and 3 bases from J, with 9 bases between. The CDR3 protein is CASSEARTVYEQYF. CDR3 in DNA: TGTGCCAGCAGTGAAGCCCGCACGGTCTACGAGCAGTACTTC.

The chain combines TRBV5-6 with TRBJ2-3; a possible D gene is TRBD1 (5 bases). The CDR3 extends over 14 amino acids. The germline V gene encodes CDR1 SGHDT and CDR2 YYEEEE. Trimming left V 0 bases short and J 5 bases short, with 10 bases between. The CDR3 sequence is CASSLVGVQDTQYF. As DNA, the CDR3 is TGTGCCAGCAGCTTGGTAGGGGTTCAAGATACGCAGTATTTT.

In this sample, this clonotype turned up many times. This chain links TRBV20-1 with TRBJ1-4; D may be TRBD1 (5 bases). Germline lookup yields CDR1 DFQATT and CDR2 SNEGSKA (reference sequence). V was pared by 3 bases and J by 4 bases, with 12 bases between. The length of the CDR3 is 14 residues. CDR3 loop: CSARVRDLNEKLFF. CDR3 bases: TGCAGTGCTAGGGTACGGGACCTTAATGAAAAACTGTTTTTT.

This rearrangement joins TRBV4-1 to TRBJ2-5; D gene unclear. V lost 1 base to trimming and J lost 5 bases, with 17 bases between them. CDR1 is MGHRA and CDR2 is YSYEKL in the germline V gene. The CDR3 runs to 16 residues. Written as DNA, the CDR3 is TGCGCCAGCAGCCAAGTTTTCTGGCCTGCCCGGGAGACCCAGTACTTC. Its protein is CASSQVFWPARETQYF.

The table lists this clonotype with a few counts. This chain links TRBV12-3 or TRBV12-4 with TRBJ2-2; no clear D gene. The CDR3 covers 14 residues. V lost 6 bases and J 6 bases, leaving 14 bases between the germline ends. CDR3 amino acids: CASRSPGYAGELFF. CDR3 in DNA: TGTGCCAGCAGGTCACCCGGTTATGCCGGGGAGCTGTTTTTT.

This clonotype showed up many times. The chain combines TRBV24-1 with TRBJ2-1, with 7 bases that match TRBD2. J lost 9 bases, V lost 4 bases, and 17 bases had no gene match. Looked up from germline, CDR1 is KGHDR and CDR2 is SFDVKD. The CDR3 loop spans 17 amino acids. DNA for the CDR3: TGTGCCACCAGTGACCGGACGTTAGGGGCGGGGGTCGGTGAGCAGTTCTTC. Amino acids: CATSDRTLGAGVGEQFF.